Each of the 6 T cell receptor beta chains below was sequenced from the same sample in a study of T cells after yellow fever vaccination. TCRdb itself ran the 5' RACE reads through MiXCR, one entry per CDR3 protein. The sample includes approximately 240,000 distinct CDR3 sequences, approximately 3.6% seen only once; the top ten take around 19%. Sequences were derived from PBMCs, sampled 15 days after the yellow fever booster vaccination. The receptors stem from a man aged 18 to 29 who received the YFV17D yellow fever vaccine.

This clonotype appeared many times. V is TRBV9 and J is TRBJ2-3; D is uncertain. Per the germline V gene, CDR1 is SGDLS and CDR2 is YYNGEE. The CDR3 consists of 13 residues. V was pared by 1 base and J by 3 bases, with 6 bases between. The CDR3 protein is CASSVFWTDTQYF. In nucleotides, the CDR3 is TGTGCCAGCAGCGTATTTTGGACAGATACGCAGTATTTT.

Note on this clonotype: Being one base from a much bigger clone, this may be a read error. The gene calls are TRBV5-1 and TRBJ1-6; unclear D gene. Germline values: CDR1 SGHRS, CDR2 YFSETQ. This CDR3 spans 16 amino acids. V dropped 4 bases and J dropped 7 bases, with 18 bases sitting between them. This chain's CDR3 is CASSPTPGAINSPLHF. DNA for the CDR3: TGCGCCAGCAGCCCAACCCCCGGAGCTATCAATTCACCCCTCCACTTT.

This clonotype was seen repeatedly, ten times or more. The CDR3 nucleotides read TGCAGTGCCCCTGGACTAGCGGGGGGGCTTTTATCCTACAATGAGCAGTTCTTC. Translated: CSAPGLAGGLLSYNEQFF. The genes are TRBV20-1 and TRBJ2-1, with TRBD2 matching 15 bases. The trim removed 6 bases at V and 1 base at J, leaving 10 bases unmatched. The germline V gene encodes CDR1 DFQATT and CDR2 SNEGSKA (reference sequence). The CDR3 extends over 18 amino acids.

The sample holds many counts of this clonotype. V gene TRBV5-1 combines with J gene TRBJ2-3; D is undetermined. The ends were cut back, 0 bases at V and 3 bases at J, with 14 bases in the middle. CDR3 length: 16 amino acids. The germline V gene encodes CDR1 SGHRS and CDR2 YFSETQ. CDR3 sequence (DNA): TGCGCCAGCAGCTTGGCAGGTTTTGTTATGACAGATACGCAGTATTTT. Its protein product is CASSLAGFVMTDTQYF. Drawing the rest from reference TRBV5-1 and TRBJ2-3, the complete variable domain is KAGVTQTPRYLIKTRGQQVTLSCSPISGHRSVSWYQQTPGQGLQFLFEYFSETQRNKGNFPGRFSGRQFSNSRSEMNVSTLELGDSALYLCASSLAGFVMTDTQYFGPGTRLTVL.

This clonotype was observed many times. The chain combines TRBV6-6 with TRBJ2-7, with TRBD2 matching 14 bases. Trimming cost V 5 bases and J 2 bases; bases outside gene matches: 8. The CDR3 covers 17 residues. Per germline, CDR1 MNHNY and CDR2 SVGAGI (reference sequence). CDR3 nucleotides: TGTGCCAGCAGTGCCCTGACTAGCGGGGGGGCCCCCTACGAGCAGTACTTC. Its translation: CASSALTSGGAPYEQYF.

This clonotype was seen ten or more times. The J gene is TRBJ2-1, the V gene TRBV29-1; 10 nucleotides agree with TRBD1. V gave up 3 bases and J gave up 14 bases; unmatched junction bases: 7. This CDR3 contains 12 residues. CDR1 SQVTM and CDR2 ANQGSEA come from the germline V gene. This CDR3 reads CSVDRDRGGKFF. CDR3 nucleotides: TGCAGCGTTGACCGGGACAGGGGAGGGAAGTTCTTC.